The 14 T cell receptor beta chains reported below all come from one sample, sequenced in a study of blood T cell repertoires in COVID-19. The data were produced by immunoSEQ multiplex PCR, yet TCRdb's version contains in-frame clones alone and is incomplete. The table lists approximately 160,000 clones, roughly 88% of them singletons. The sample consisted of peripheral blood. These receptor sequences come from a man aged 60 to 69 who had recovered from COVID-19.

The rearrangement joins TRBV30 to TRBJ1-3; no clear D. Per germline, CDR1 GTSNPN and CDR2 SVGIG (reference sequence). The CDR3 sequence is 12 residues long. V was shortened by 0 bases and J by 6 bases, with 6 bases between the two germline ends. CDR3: CAWSVSPNTIYF. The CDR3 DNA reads TGTGCCTGGAGTGTATCTCCAAACACCATATATTTT.

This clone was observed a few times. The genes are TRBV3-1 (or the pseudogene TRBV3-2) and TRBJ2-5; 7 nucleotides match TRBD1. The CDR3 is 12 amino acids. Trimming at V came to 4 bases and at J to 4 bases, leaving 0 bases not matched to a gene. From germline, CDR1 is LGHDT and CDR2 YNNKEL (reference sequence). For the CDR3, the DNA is TGTGCCAGCAGCCCAGGGGGAGAGACCCAGTACTTC. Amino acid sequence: CASSPGGETQYF.

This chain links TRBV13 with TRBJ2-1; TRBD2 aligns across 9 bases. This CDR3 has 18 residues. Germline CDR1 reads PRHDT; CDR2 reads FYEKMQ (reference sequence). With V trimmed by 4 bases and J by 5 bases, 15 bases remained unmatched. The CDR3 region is CASSSPSPGRGGNNEQFF. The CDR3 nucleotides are TGTGCCAGCAGCTCCCCAAGCCCCGGGCGGGGGGGCAACAATGAGCAGTTCTTC.

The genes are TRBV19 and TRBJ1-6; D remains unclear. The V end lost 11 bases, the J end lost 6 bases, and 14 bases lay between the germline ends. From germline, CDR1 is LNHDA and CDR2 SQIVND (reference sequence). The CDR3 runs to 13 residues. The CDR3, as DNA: TGTGCCTCCGCCCGGGGAGGTAATTCACCCCTCCACTTT. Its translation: CASARGGNSPLHF.

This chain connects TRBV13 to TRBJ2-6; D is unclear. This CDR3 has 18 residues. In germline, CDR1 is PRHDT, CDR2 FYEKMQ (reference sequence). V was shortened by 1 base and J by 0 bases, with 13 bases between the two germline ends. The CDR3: CASSLAGFRLSGANVLTF. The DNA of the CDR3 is TGTGCCAGCAGCTTAGCGGGTTTCCGTCTCTCTGGGGCCAACGTCCTGACTTTC.

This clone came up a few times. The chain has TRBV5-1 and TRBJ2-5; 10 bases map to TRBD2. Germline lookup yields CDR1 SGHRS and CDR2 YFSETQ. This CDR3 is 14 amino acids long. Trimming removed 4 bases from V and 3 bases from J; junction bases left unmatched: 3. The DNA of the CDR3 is TGCGCCAGCAGCGGAGGACTAGCGGAAGAGACCCAGTACTTC. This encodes CASSGGLAEETQYF.

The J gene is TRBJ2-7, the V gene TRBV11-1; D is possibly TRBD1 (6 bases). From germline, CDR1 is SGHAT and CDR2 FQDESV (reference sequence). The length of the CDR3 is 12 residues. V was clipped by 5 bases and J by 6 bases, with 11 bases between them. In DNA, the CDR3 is TGTGCCAGCAGCACCAGGGGTGGCGAGCAGTACTTC. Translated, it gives CASSTRGGEQYF.

CDR3 sequence (DNA): TGCAGCGTTGGCAGGACAGGGGGTCGGGGTAACACGCAGTATTTT. Amino acids: CSVGRTGGRGNTQYF. This chain joins TRBV29-1 and TRBJ2-3; 10 bases map to TRBD1. The CDR3 consists of 15 residues. CDR1 SQVTM and CDR2 ANQGSEA come from the germline V gene. V was clipped by 4 bases and J by 9 bases; unmatched bases: 13.

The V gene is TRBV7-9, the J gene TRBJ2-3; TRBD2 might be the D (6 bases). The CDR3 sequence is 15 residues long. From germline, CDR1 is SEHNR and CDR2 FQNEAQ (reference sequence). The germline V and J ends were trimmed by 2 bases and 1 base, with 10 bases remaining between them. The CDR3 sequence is CASSLRPSGTDTQYF. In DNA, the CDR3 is TGTGCCAGCAGCTTACGGCCTAGCGGCACAGATACGCAGTATTTT.

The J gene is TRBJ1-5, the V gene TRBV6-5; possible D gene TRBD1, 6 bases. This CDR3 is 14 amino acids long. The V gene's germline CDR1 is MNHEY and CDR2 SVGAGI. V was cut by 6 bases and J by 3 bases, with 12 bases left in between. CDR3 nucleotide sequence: TGTGCCAGCAGCTCCGGACAGATCAATCAGCCCCAGCATTTT. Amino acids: CASSSGQINQPQHF.

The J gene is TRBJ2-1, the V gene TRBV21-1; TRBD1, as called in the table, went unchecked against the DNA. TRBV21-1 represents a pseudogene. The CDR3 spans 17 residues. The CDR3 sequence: CASSKGRDRGSRHEQFF. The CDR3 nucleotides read TGTGCCAGCAGCAAGGGCCGGGACAGGGGATCAAGGCATGAGCAGTTCTTC.

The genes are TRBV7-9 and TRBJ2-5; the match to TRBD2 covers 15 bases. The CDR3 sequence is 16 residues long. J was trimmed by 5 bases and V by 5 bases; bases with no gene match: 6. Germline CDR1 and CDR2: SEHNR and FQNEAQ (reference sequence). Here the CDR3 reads CASSVRTSGGAETQYF. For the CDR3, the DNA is TGTGCCAGCAGCGTCAGGACTAGCGGGGGGGCGGAGACCCAGTACTTC.

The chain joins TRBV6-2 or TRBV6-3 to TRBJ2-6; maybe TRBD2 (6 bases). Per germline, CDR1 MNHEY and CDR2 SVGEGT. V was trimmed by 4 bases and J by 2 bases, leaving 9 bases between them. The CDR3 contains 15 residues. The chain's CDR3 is CASSFGGTGANVLTF. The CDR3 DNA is TGTGCCAGCAGTTTCGGGGGTACTGGGGCCAACGTCCTGACTTTC.

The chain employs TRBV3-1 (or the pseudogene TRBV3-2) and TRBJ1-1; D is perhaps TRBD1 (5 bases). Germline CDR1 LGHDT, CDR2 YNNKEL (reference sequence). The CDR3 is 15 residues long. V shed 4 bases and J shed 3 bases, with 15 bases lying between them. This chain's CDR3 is CASSRSTGGYTEAFF. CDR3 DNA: TGTGCCAGCAGCCGGTCAACGGGGGGGTACACTGAAGCTTTCTTT.